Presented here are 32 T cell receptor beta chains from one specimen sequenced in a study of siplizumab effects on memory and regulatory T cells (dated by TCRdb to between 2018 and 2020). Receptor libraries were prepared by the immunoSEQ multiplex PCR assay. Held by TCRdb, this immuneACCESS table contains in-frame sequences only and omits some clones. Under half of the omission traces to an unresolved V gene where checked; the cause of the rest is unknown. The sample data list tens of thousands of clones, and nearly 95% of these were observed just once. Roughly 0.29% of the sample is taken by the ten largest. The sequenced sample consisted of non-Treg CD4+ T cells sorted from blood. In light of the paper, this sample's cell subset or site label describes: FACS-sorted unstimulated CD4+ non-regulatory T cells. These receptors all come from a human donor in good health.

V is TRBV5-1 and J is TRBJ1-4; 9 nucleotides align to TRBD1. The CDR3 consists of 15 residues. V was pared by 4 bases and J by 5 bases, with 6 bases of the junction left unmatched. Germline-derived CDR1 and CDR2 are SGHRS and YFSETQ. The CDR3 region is CASSPPGQGNEKLFF. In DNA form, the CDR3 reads TGCGCCAGCAGCCCACCGGGACAGGGAAATGAAAAACTGTTTTTT.

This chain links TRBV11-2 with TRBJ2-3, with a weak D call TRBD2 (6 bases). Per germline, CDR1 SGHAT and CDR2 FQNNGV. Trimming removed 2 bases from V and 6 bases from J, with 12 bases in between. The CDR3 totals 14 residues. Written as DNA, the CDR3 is TGTGCCAGCAGCTTAAATAGCGGTCCGGATACGCAGTATTTT. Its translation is CASSLNSGPDTQYF.

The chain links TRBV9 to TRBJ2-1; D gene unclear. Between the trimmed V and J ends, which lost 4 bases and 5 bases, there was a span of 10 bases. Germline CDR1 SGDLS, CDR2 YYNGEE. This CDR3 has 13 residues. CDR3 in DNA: TGTGCCAGCAGCCCACAGAGAAACAATGAGCAGTTCTTC. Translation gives CASSPQRNNEQFF.

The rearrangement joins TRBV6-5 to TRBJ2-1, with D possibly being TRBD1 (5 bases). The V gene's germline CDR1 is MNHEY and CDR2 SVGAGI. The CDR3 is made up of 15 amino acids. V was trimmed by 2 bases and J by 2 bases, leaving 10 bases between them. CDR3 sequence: CASSYRGWTYNEQFF. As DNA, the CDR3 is TGTGCCAGCAGTTACAGGGGTTGGACCTACAATGAGCAGTTCTTC.

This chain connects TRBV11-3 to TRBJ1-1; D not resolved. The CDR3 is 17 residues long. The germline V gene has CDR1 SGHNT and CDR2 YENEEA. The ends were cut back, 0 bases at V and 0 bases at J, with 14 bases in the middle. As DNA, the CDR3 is TGTGCCAGCAGCTTAGATCCCCTGGACCCCTTGAACACTGAAGCTTTCTTT. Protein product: CASSLDPLDPLNTEAFF.

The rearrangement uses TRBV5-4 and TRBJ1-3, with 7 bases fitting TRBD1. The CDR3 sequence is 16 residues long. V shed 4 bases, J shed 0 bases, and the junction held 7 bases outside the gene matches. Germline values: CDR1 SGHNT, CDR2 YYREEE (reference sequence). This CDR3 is CASSAGQVNSGNTIYF. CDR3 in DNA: TGTGCCAGCAGCGCAGGACAGGTCAACTCTGGAAACACCATATATTTT. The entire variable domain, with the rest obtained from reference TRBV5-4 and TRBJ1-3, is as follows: ETGVTQSPTHLIKTRGQQVTLRCSSQSGHNTVSWYQQALGQGPQFIFQYYREEENGRGNFPPRFSGLQFPNYSSELNVNALELDDSALYLCASSAGQVNSGNTIYFGEGSWLTVV.

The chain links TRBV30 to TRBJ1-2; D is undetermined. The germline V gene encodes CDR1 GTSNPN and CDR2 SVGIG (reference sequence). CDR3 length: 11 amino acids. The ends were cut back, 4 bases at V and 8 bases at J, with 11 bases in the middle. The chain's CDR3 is CAWKGSVGYTF. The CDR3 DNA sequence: TGTGCCTGGAAAGGGAGCGTCGGCTACACCTTC. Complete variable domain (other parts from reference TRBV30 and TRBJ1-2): SQTIHQWPATLVQPVGSPLSLECTVEGTSNPNLYWYRQAAGRGLQLLFYSVGIGQISSEVPQNLSASRPQDRQFILSSKKLLLSDSGFYLCAWKGSVGYTFGSGTRLTVV.

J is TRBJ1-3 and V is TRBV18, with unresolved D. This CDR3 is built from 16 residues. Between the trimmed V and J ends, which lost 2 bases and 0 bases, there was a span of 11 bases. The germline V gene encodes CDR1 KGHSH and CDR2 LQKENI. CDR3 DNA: TGTGCCAGCTCACCAGGGCACCTTTTCTCTGGAAACACCATATATTTT. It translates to CASSPGHLFSGNTIYF.

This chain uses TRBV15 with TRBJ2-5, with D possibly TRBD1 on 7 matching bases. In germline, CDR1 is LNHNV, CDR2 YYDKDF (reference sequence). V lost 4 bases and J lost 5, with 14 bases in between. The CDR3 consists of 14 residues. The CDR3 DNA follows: TGTGCCACCAGCACCATCAGGGGGGTGGAGACCCAGTACTTC. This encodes CATSTIRGVETQYF.

DNA for the CDR3: TGTGCCAGCAGCCGGACTAGCGGGAGTCTCAATGAGCAGTTCTTC. Translation gives CASSRTSGSLNEQFF. The V and J genes are TRBV7-2 and TRBJ2-1; 13 bases agree with TRBD2. V lost 5 bases to trimming and J lost 6 bases; unmatched junction nucleotides: 4. The CDR3 is made up of 15 amino acids. The germline gives CDR1 SGHTA, CDR2 FQGNSA. The full variable domain, with the rest looked up from reference TRBV7-2 and TRBJ2-1, is GAGVSQSPSNKVTEKGKDVELRCDPISGHTALYWYRQSLGQGLEFLIYFQGNSAPDKSGLPSDRFSAERTGGSVSTLTIQRTQQEDSAVYLCASSRTSGSLNEQFFGPGTRLTVL.

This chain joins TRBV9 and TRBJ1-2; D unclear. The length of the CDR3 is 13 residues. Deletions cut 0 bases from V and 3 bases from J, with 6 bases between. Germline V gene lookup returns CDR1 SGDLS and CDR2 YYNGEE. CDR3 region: CASSVDGDYGYTF. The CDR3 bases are TGTGCCAGCAGCGTAGACGGAGACTATGGCTACACCTTC.

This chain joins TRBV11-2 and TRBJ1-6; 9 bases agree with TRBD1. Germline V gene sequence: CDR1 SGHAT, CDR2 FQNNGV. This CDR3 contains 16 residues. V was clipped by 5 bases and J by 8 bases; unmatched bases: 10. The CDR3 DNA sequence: TGTGCCAGCAGCCTGGAGACAGGGGGTCGGGATTCACCCCTCCACTTT. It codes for CASSLETGGRDSPLHF.

Here the CDR3 reads CASSFTGRGYNEQFF. DNA of the CDR3: TGTGCCAGCAGCTTTACAGGCCGGGGCTACAATGAGCAGTTCTTC. V gene TRBV7-9 combines with J gene TRBJ2-1, with D perhaps TRBD1 or TRBD2 (5 bases each). Germline lookup yields CDR1 SEHNR and CDR2 FQNEAQ (reference sequence). The CDR3 covers 15 residues. Between the trimmed V and J ends, which lost 3 bases and 3 bases, there was a span of 12 bases.

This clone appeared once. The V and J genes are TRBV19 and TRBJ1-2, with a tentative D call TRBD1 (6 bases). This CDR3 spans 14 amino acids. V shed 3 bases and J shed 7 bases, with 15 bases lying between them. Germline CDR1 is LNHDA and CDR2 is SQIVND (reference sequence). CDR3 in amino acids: CASSMGDTAGGYTF. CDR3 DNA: TGTGCCAGTAGTATGGGGGACACCGCAGGTGGCTACACCTTC.

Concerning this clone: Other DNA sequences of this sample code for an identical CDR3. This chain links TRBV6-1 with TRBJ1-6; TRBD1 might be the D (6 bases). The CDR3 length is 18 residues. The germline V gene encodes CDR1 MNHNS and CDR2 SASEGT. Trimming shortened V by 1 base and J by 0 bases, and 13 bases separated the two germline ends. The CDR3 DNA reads TGTGCCAGCAGTGAAGTCAGACAGGAGAGCTCCTATAATTCACCCCTCCACTTT. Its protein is CASSEVRQESSYNSPLHF.

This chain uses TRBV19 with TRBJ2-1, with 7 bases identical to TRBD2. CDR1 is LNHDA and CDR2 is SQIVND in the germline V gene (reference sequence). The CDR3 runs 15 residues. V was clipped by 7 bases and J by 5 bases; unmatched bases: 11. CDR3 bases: TGTGCCAGTATGCCCCTTTCGGGGGGTAACAATGAGCAGTTCTTC. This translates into CASMPLSGGNNEQFF.

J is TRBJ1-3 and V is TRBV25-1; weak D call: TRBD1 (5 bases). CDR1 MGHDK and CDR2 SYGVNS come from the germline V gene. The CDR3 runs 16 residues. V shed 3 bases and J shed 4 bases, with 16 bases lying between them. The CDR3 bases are TGTGCCAGCAGTGATAAGGGCAGGGCGTTCGGAAACACCATATATTTT. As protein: CASSDKGRAFGNTIYF.

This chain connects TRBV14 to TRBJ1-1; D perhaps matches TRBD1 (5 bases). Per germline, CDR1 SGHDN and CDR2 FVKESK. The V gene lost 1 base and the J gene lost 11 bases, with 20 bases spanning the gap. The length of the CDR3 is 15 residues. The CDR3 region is CASSQATTGTRVAFF. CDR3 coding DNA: TGTGCCAGCAGCCAAGCCACCACCGGGACGAGGGTGGCTTTCTTT.

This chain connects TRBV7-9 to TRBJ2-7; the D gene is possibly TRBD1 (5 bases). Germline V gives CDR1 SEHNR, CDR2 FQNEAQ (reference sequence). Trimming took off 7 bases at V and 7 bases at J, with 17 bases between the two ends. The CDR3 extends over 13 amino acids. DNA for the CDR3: TGTGCCAGCACCCCTCAGGGAACTGGGGAGCAGTACTTC. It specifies CASTPQGTGEQYF.

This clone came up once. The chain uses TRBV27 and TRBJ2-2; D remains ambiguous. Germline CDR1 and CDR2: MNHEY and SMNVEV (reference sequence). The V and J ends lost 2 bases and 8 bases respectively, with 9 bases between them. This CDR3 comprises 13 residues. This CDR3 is CASSLRWSGELFF. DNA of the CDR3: TGTGCCAGCAGTTTAAGGTGGTCTGGGGAGCTGTTTTTT.

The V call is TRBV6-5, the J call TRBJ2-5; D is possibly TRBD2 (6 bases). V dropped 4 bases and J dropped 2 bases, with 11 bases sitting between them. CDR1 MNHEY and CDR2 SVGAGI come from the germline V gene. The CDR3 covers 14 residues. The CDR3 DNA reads TGTGCCAGCAGTTCCCGGGGGAGACAAGAGACCCAGTACTTC. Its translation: CASSSRGRQETQYF.

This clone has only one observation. As DNA, the CDR3 is TGTGCCAGCAGCACCACCGGGGCGGGAGGCTACAATGAGCAGTTCTTC. It translates to CASSTTGAGGYNEQFF. The chain carries TRBV9 and TRBJ2-1, with TRBD2 matching over 8 bases. CDR1 SGDLS and CDR2 YYNGEE come from the germline V gene. CDR3 size: 16 residues. V shed 4 bases, J shed 3 bases, and the junction held 9 bases outside the gene matches.

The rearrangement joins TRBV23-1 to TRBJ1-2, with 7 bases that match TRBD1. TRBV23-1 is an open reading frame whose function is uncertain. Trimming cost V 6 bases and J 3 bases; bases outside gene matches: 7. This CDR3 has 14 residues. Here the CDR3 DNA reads TGCGCCAGCAGCGGAGCCGGGACAGACTATGGCTACACCTTC. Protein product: CASSGAGTDYGYTF.

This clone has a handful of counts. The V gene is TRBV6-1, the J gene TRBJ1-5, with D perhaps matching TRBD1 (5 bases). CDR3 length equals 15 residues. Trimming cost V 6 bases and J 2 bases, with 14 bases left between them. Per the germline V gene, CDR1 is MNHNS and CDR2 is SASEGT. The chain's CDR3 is CASSHGAWGNQPQHF. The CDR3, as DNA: TGTGCCAGCAGCCACGGGGCTTGGGGCAATCAGCCCCAGCATTTT.

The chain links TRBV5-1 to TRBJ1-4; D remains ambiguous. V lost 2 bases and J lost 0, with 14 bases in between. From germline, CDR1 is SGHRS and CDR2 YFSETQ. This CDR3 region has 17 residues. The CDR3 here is CASSFIIGSSTNEKLFF. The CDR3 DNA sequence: TGCGCCAGCAGCTTTATAATAGGGAGCTCAACTAATGAAAAACTGTTTTTT.

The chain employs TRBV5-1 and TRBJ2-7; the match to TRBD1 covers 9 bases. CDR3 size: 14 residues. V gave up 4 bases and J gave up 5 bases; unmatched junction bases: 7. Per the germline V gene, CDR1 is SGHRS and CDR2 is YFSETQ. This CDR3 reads CASSRGQGSDEQYF. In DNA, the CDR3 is TGCGCCAGCAGCAGGGGACAGGGTAGCGACGAGCAGTACTTC.

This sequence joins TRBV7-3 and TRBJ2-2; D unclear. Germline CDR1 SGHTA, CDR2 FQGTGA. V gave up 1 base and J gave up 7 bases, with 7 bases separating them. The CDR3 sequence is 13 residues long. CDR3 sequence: CASSLRVDGELFF. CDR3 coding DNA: TGTGCCAGCAGCTTAAGGGTGGACGGGGAGCTGTTTTTT.

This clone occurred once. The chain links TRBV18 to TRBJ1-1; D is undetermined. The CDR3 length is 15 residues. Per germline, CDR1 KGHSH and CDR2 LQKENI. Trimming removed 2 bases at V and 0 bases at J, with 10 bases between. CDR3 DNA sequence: TGTGCCAGCTCACCATTAACGGGAATGAACACTGAAGCTTTCTTT. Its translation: CASSPLTGMNTEAFF.

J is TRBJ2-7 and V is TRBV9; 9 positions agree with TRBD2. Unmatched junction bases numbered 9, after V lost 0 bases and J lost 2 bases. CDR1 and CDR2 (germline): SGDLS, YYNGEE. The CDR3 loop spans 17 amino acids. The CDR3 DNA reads TGTGCCAGCAGCGTAGGTAGCGGGGGAGGTATAGCCTACGAGCAGTACTTC. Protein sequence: CASSVGSGGGIAYEQYF. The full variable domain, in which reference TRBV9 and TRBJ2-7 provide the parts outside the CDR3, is DSGVTQTPKHLITATGQRVTLRCSPRSGDLSVYWYQQSLDQGLQFLIQYYNGEERAKGNILERFSAQQFPDLHSELNLSSLELGDSALYFCASSVGSGGGIAYEQYFGPGTRLTVT.

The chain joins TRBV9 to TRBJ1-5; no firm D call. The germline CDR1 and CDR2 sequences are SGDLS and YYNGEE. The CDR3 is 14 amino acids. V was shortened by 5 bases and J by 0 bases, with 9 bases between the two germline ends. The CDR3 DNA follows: TGTGCCAGCAGTGACGTCAATAGCAATCAGCCCCAGCATTTT. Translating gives CASSDVNSNQPQHF.

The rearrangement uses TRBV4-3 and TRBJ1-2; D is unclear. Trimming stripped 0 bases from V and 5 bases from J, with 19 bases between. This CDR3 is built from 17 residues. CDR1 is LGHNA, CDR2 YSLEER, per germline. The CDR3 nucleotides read TGCGCCAGCAGCCAAGAGAGCACCACCGCTCTAGGGTATGGCTACACCTTC. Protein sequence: CASSQESTTALGYGYTF.

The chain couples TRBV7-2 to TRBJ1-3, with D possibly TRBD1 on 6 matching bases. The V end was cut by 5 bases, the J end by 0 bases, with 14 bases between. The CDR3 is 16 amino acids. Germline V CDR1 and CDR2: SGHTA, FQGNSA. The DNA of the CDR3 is TGTGCCAGCAGCCCAGATCTGGACAGCTCTGGAAACACCATATATTTT. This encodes CASSPDLDSSGNTIYF.